A single sample gave rise to the 5 T cell receptor beta chains below, sequenced in a study of blood T cell repertoires in COVID-19 (TCRdb year 2020). The protocol used for the library was the immunoSEQ multiplex PCR assay. TCRdb carries this immuneACCESS record with in-frame sequences only. Its versions omit some clonotypes, under half of them owing to an unresolved V gene in the studies checked, with the rest unexplained. This sample holds around 260,000 clones; roughly 80% were observed only once. 3.5% to 5.5% of the sample comes from the top ten. The sample was peripheral blood. The receptors were sampled from a man in his sixties who had recovered from COVID-19.

The gene calls are TRBV7-2 and TRBJ2-4, with TRBD2 matching 14 bases. CDR1 is SGHTA, CDR2 FQGNSA, per germline. J lost 9 bases, V lost 5 bases, and 18 bases had no gene match. This CDR3 is 19 amino acids long. The CDR3 bases are TGTGCCAGCAGCCCTAGGGTCCGGACTAGCGGGGGGCGAGGGGTCATTCAGTACTTC. As protein: CASSPRVRTSGGRGVIQYF.

V and J are TRBV6-5 and TRBJ2-2; TRBD2 matches 7 bases. V shed 4 bases and J 6 bases; nucleotides not matched to a gene: 5. Germline V lookup: CDR1 MNHEY, CDR2 SVGAGI. This CDR3 comprises 14 residues. The CDR3 region has the DNA TGTGCCAGCAGTTCAAGAACTAGCGCCGGGGAGCTGTTTTTT. It specifies CASSSRTSAGELFF.

Only one count was recorded for this clone. The V and J genes are TRBV5-1 and TRBJ2-7, with D perhaps matching TRBD2 (6 bases). CDR3 length equals 15 residues. V gave up 0 bases and J gave up 3 bases, with 13 bases separating them. The V gene's germline CDR1 is SGHRS and CDR2 YFSETQ. CDR3 in DNA: TGCGCCAGCAGCTTGGCGGCTAGCGCGGGCTACGAGCAGTACTTC. Protein sequence: CASSLAASAGYEQYF.

This clone turned up a few times. The CDR3 nucleotides read TGTGCCAGCACCCGCCCGACAGGGGCTAATGAAAAACTGTTTTTT. Encoded protein: CASTRPTGANEKLFF. The chain has TRBV7-9 and TRBJ1-4; 8 positions match TRBD1. The CDR3 sequence is 15 residues long. From germline, CDR1 is SEHNR and CDR2 FQNEAQ (reference sequence). J gave up 3 bases and V 7 bases, and 7 bases lay outside the gene matches.

The chain is built from TRBV5-4 and TRBJ2-5, with D hard to call. The germline V gene has CDR1 SGHNT and CDR2 YYREEE (reference sequence). The CDR3 runs 15 residues. Trimming removed 3 bases at V and 5 bases at J, with 17 bases between. The CDR3, as DNA: TGTGCCAGCAGCTCCAAAAGCACAAGGCGGGAGACCCAGTACTTC. Amino acid sequence: CASSSKSTRRETQYF. The whole variable domain, remainder taken from reference TRBV5-4 and TRBJ2-5, is ETGVTQSPTHLIKTRGQQVTLRCSSQSGHNTVSWYQQALGQGPQFIFQYYREEENGRGNFPPRFSGLQFPNYSSELNVNALELDDSALYLCASSSKSTRRETQYFGPGTRLLVL.